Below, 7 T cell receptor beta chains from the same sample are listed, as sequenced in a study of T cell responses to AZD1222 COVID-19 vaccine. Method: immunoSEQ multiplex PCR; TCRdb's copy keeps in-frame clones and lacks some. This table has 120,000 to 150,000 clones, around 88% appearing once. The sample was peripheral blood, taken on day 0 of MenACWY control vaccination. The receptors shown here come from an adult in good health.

The CDR3 loop reads CAWSWGVNTEAFF. The CDR3, as DNA: TGTGCCTGGAGTTGGGGAGTGAACACTGAAGCTTTCTTT. The rearrangement links TRBV30 to TRBJ1-1; D ambiguous. Between the trimmed V and J ends, which lost 2 bases and 0 bases, there was a span of 7 bases. The CDR3 length is 13 residues. CDR1 GTSNPN and CDR2 SVGIG come from the germline V gene (reference sequence).

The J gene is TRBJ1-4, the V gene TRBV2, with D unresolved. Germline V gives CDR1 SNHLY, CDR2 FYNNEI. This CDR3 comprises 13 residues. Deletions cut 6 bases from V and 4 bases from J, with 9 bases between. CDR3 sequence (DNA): TGTGCCAGCAGGGGGATCGATAATGAAAAACTGTTTTTT. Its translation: CASRGIDNEKLFF.

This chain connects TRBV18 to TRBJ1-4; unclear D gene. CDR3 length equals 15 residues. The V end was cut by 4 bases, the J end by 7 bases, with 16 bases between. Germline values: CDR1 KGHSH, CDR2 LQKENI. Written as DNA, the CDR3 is TGTGCCAGCTCACAAAGCGCAGATCGTACTGAAAAACTGTTTTTT. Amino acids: CASSQSADRTEKLFF. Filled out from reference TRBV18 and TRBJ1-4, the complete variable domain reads NAGVMQNPRHLVRRRGQEARLRCSPMKGHSHVYWYRQLPEEGLKFMVYLQKENIIDESGMPKERFSAEFPKEGPSILRIQQVVRGDSAAYFCASSQSADRTEKLFFGSGTQLSVL.

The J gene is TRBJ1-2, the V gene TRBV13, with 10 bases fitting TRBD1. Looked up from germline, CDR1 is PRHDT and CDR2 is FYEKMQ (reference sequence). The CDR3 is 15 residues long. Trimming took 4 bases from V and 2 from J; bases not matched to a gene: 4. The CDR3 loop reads CASSWKGQGNYGYTF. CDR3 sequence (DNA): TGTGCCAGCAGCTGGAAGGGACAGGGGAACTATGGCTACACCTTC.

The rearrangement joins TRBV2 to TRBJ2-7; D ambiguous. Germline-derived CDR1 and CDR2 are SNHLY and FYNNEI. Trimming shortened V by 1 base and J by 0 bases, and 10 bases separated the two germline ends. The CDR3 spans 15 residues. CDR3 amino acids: CASSEGQPRSYEQYF. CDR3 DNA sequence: TGTGCCAGCAGTGAAGGTCAACCGCGCTCCTACGAGCAGTACTTC.

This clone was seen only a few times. CDR3 loop: CSVEVGSRAQHF. CDR3 sequence (DNA): TGCAGCGTTGAAGTGGGGTCACGGGCCCAGCATTTT. V usage is TRBV29-1 and J usage is TRBJ1-5, with unresolved D. CDR1 is SQVTM and CDR2 is ANQGSEA in the germline V gene. V lost 1 base and J lost 11, with 12 bases in between. The CDR3 totals 12 residues.

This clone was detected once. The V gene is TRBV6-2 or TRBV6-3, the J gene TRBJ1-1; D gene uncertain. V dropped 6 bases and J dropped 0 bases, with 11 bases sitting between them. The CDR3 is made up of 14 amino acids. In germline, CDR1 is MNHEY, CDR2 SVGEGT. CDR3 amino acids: CASSSDGMNTEAFF. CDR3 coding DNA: TGTGCCAGCAGCTCGGACGGCATGAACACTGAAGCTTTCTTT.